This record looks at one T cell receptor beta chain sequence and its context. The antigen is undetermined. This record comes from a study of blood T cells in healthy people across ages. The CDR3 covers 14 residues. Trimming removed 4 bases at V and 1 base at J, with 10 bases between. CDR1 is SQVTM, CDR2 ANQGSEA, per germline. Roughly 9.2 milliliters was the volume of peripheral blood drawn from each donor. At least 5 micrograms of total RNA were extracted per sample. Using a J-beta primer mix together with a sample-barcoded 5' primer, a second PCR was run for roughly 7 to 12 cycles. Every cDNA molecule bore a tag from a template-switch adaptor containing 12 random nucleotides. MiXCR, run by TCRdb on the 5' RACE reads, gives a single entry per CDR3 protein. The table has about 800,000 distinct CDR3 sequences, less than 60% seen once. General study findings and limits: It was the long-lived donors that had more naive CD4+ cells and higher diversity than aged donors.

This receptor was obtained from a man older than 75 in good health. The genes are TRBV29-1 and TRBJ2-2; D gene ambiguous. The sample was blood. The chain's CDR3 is CSVVFTENTGELFF. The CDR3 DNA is TGCAGCGTTGTTTTTACGGAGAACACCGGGGAGCTGTTTTTT.